A single sample gave rise to the 17 T cell receptor beta chains below, sequenced in a study of blood T cells in healthy people across ages. With a J-beta primer mix and a sample-barcoded 5' primer, a second PCR ran roughly 6 to 11 cycles. Each CDR3 protein is one row after TCRdb ran MiXCR on the 5' RACE reads. The data show 700,000 to 1,000,000 distinct CDR3 sequences, around 45% seen once. The sample was blood. These receptors were collected from a man between 60 and 75 years old in good health.

This clonotype was detected many times. The chain combines TRBV4-1 with TRBJ2-1; no definite D call. V lost 0 bases and J lost 5, with 5 bases in between. The CDR3 loop spans 13 amino acids. Germline CDR1 MGHRA, CDR2 YSYEKL. In DNA form, the CDR3 reads TGCGCCAGCAGCCAAGATGCGAACAATGAGCAGTTCTTC. Its translation is CASSQDANNEQFF.

The chain recombines TRBV7-2 with TRBJ1-1; D is ambiguous. Germline V CDR1 and CDR2: SGHTA, FQGNSA. The CDR3 length is 11 residues. The V end lost 5 bases, the J end lost 8 bases, and 9 bases lay between the germline ends. DNA for the CDR3: TGTGCCAGCAGCCCCCTCTGGGAAGCTTTCTTT. It is translated as CASSPLWEAFF.

A note on this clonotype: This sequence may be a read error, since a much larger clone differs from it by one base. J is TRBJ2-1 and V is TRBV6-2 or TRBV6-3; 9 nucleotides agree with TRBD1. This CDR3 comprises 14 residues. Germline V CDR1 and CDR2: MNHEY, SVGEGT. V dropped 6 bases and J dropped 5; count of bases not matched to a gene: 5. The CDR3 DNA is TGTGCCAGCAGACCAAGGGACAGGGACAATGAGCAGTTCTTC. Protein sequence: CASRPRDRDNEQFF.

The chain joins TRBV20-1 to TRBJ1-2, with D perhaps matching TRBD1 (5 bases). The ends were cut back, 3 bases at V and 7 bases at J, with 21 bases in the middle. This CDR3 spans 15 amino acids. Germline CDR1 DFQATT, CDR2 SNEGSKA (reference sequence). For the CDR3, the DNA is TGCAGTGCTAGTTTACGAGTTTTGTGGGGGGGTGGCTACACCTTC. It translates to CSASLRVLWGGGYTF.

This clonotype has a handful of counts. The CDR3 DNA follows: TGCAGCGTTACTCCAGAGGGCAATCAGCCCCAGCATTTT. This encodes CSVTPEGNQPQHF. The rearrangement links TRBV29-1 to TRBJ1-5; D gene uncertain. Per the germline V gene, CDR1 is SQVTM and CDR2 is ANQGSEA. The CDR3 loop spans 13 amino acids. The V end was cut by 5 bases, the J end by 2 bases, with 10 bases between.

Concerning this clonotype: A read error is likely, as this CDR3 ends without the conserved phenylalanine or tryptophan. V is TRBV29-1 and J is TRBJ1-4, with a tentative D call TRBD1 (5 bases). From germline, CDR1 is SQVTM and CDR2 ANQGSEA. There are 12 residues in the CDR3. The V end lost 6 bases, the J end lost 7 bases, and 12 bases lay between the germline ends. The CDR3 sequence: CSVGDSTEKLFL. CDR3 nucleotide sequence: TGCAGCGTCGGGGACTCAACTGAAAAACTGTTTTTG.

This clonotype has just one count. A junction boundary mismatches the germline segment, possibly from a read error. The chain couples TRBV7-2 to TRBJ2-7; D might be TRBD1 (6 bases). The CDR3 runs 14 residues. Germline V lookup: CDR1 SGHTA, CDR2 FQGNSA. The CDR3: CASSFLGRGYGQYF. For the CDR3, the DNA is TGTGCCAGCAGCTTCCTGGGCAGGGGTTACGGGCAGTACTTC.

The genes are TRBV27 and TRBJ2-1; D is unclear. V was cut by 1 base and J by 12 bases, with 16 bases left in between. Germline loops: CDR1 MNHEY, CDR2 SMNVEV (reference sequence). The CDR3 consists of 14 residues. The CDR3 DNA is TGTGCCAGCAGTTTATTCAGAGAGGCTCCAGGGCAGTTCTTC. This sequence encodes CASSLFREAPGQFF.

The rearrangement uses TRBV27 and TRBJ2-1, with 11 positions matching TRBD2. V gave up 2 bases and J gave up 3 bases; unmatched junction bases: 3. The germline CDR1 and CDR2 sequences are MNHEY and SMNVEV (reference sequence). The CDR3 is made up of 16 amino acids. DNA of the CDR3: TGTGCCAGCAGTTTAAGTAGCGGGGGGGTCTACAATGAGCAGTTCTTC. Translation gives CASSLSSGGVYNEQFF.

This clonotype was observed a few times. This chain uses TRBV20-1 with TRBJ2-3; TRBD1 aligns across 9 bases. This CDR3 is built from 14 residues. Trimming removed 5 bases from V and 5 bases from J; junction bases left unmatched: 8. In germline, CDR1 is DFQATT, CDR2 SNEGSKA (reference sequence). The CDR3 region is CSAENRGLGDTQYF. In nucleotides, the CDR3 is TGCAGTGCTGAGAACAGGGGGCTAGGAGATACGCAGTATTTT.

The chain recombines TRBV29-1 with TRBJ2-7; TRBD1 matches 9 bases. Unmatched junction bases numbered 10, after V lost 6 bases and J lost 4 bases. CDR3 size: 14 residues. Germline CDR1 and CDR2: SQVTM and ANQGSEA. Here the CDR3 reads CSVNRGPSPYEQYF. The CDR3 DNA is TGCAGCGTCAACAGGGGGCCTTCTCCTTACGAGCAGTACTTC.

The gene calls are TRBV7-2 and TRBJ2-1, with 10 bases that match TRBD2. The J call may be faulty, since TRBJ2-7 better matches the DNA end. The CDR3 is 17 residues long. Germline CDR1 SGHTA, CDR2 FQGNSA. In DNA form, the CDR3 reads TGTGCCAGCAGCTTAGAAGGACTAGCGGTCTCCTACAATGAGCAGTACTTC. This sequence encodes CASSLEGLAVSYNEQYF.

The V call is TRBV20-1, the J call TRBJ2-5; D not resolved. There are 14 residues in the CDR3. Germline V CDR1 and CDR2: DFQATT, SNEGSKA (reference sequence). V was pared by 0 bases and J by 5 bases, with 13 bases between. In DNA form, the CDR3 reads TGCAGTGCTAGAGATCCTGGTCTCGGCGAGACCCAGTACTTC. Residues: CSARDPGLGETQYF.

The chain recombines TRBV6-6 with TRBJ1-1; unclear D gene. The germline CDR1 and CDR2 sequences are MNHNY and SVGAGI (reference sequence). The CDR3 has 12 amino acids. V shed 4 bases and J shed 8 bases, with 11 bases lying between them. The CDR3 bases are TGTGCCAGCAGTTCCCCACGGGGAGAAGCTTTCTTT. It encodes CASSSPRGEAFF.

The genes are TRBV6-5 and TRBJ2-1, with D possibly matching TRBD2 (7 bases). CDR3 length equals 14 residues. The ends were cut back, 6 bases at V and 5 bases at J, with 14 bases in the middle. Germline CDR1 is MNHEY and CDR2 is SVGAGI. The CDR3 bases are TGTGCCAGCAGCGGCGGGGGCCCAAACAATGAGCAGTTCTTC. Amino acids: CASSGGGPNNEQFF.

This chain connects TRBV28 to TRBJ1-2; no firm D call. Trimming removed 2 bases from V and 8 bases from J, with 9 bases in between. The CDR3 runs 12 residues. The germline V gene has CDR1 MDHEN and CDR2 SYDVKM. As DNA, the CDR3 is TGTGCCAGCAGTTTACGCCCGGAGGGCTACACCTTC. This encodes CASSLRPEGYTF.

The chain is built from TRBV11-1 and TRBJ1-2; D may be TRBD1 (5 bases). Trimming removed 1 base at V and 6 bases at J, with 9 bases between. The CDR3 covers 13 residues. Germline-derived CDR1 and CDR2 are SGHAT and FQDESV (reference sequence). CDR3 nucleotide sequence: TGTGCCAGCAGCTTAGGACAGTTGGATGGCTACACCTTC. Amino acids: CASSLGQLDGYTF.